The T cell receptor beta chain described here comes from a study of shared clonotypes between healthy human individuals. Overall study findings and caveats: There were few donors, and this limited the genetic and exposure-history diversity represented. Clonotypes that were shared across a few donors made up around 5% of naive CD4 clonotypes.

Points on this clone: Its cognate antigen is unknown.

This table comes from immunoSEQ multiplex PCR, and its TCRdb copy is limited to in-frame clones, with some not included. Here the sample spans some 2,500,000 clones, 85% to 95% being singletons. Germline CDR1 and CDR2: SGHRS and YFSETQ. V was cut by 2 bases and J by 4 bases, with 18 bases left in between. This CDR3 has 17 residues. Sequencing was carried out using naive CD4+ T cells from PBMCs. Subset noted: CD45RA+ positively selected. J is TRBJ2-2 and V is TRBV5-1; a possible D gene is TRBD1 (6 bases). The source of this sequence is a man between 18 and 29 years old in good health. Some clones in this sample may be carry-over from other donors' samples. This CDR3 reads CASSLQGPPTITGELFF. The CDR3, as DNA: TGCGCCAGCAGCTTACAGGGACCCCCTACGATCACCGGGGAGCTGTTTTTT.